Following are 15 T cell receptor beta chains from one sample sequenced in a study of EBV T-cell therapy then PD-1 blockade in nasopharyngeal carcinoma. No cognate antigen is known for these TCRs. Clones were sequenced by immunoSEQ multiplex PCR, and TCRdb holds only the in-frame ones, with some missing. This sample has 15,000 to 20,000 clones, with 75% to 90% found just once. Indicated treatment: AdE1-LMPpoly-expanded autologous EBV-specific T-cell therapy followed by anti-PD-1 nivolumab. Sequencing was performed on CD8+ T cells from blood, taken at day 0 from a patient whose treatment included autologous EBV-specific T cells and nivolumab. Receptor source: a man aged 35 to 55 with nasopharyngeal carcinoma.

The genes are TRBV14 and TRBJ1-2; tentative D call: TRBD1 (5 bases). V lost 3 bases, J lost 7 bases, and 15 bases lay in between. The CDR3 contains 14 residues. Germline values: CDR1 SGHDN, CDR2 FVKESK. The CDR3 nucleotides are TGTGCCAGCAGCCAGGAGGTTTCGGGGACTGGCTACACCTTC. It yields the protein CASSQEVSGTGYTF.

This CDR3 reads CASSQVSFTDTQYF. CDR3 sequence (DNA): TGCGCCAGCAGCCAAGTCTCTTTCACAGATACGCAGTATTTT. This sequence joins TRBV4-1 and TRBJ2-3; D is unclear. The germline V and J ends were trimmed by 1 base and 2 bases, with 7 bases remaining between them. This CDR3 is built from 14 residues. Germline values: CDR1 MGHRA, CDR2 YSYEKL.

CDR3 nucleotide sequence: TGTGCCAGCAGTTACTCGGTTCCTAGCAGCTATGGCTACACCTTC. This encodes CASSYSVPSSYGYTF. The chain couples TRBV6-6 to TRBJ1-2; D remains unclear. The CDR3 runs 15 residues. Germline-derived CDR1 and CDR2 are MNHNY and SVGAGI (reference sequence). V was clipped by 0 bases and J by 4 bases, with 12 bases between them.

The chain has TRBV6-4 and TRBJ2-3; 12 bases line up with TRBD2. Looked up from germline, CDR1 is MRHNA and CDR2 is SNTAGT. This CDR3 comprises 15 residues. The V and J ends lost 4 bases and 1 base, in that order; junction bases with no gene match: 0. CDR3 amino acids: CASSGTSGGTDTQYF. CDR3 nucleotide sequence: TGTGCCAGCAGTGGGACTAGCGGGGGCACAGATACGCAGTATTTT.

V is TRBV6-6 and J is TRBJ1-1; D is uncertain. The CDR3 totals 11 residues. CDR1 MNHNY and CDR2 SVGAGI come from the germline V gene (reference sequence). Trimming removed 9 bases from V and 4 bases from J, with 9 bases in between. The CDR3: CASHWGTEAFF. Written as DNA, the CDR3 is TGTGCCAGTCATTGGGGCACTGAAGCTTTCTTT.

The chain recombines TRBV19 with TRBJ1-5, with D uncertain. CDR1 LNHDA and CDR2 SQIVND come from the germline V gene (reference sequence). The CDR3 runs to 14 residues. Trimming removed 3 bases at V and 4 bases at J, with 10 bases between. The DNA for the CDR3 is TGTGCCAGTAGTATCTCTTTTTCTAATCAGCCCCAGCATTTT. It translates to CASSISFSNQPQHF.

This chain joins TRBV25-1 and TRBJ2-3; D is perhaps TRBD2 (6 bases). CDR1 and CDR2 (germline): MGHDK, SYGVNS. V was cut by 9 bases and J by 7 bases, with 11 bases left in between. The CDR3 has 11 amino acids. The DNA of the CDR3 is TGTGCCAGTTCTCGGGGGAATACGCAGTATTTT. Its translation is CASSRGNTQYF.

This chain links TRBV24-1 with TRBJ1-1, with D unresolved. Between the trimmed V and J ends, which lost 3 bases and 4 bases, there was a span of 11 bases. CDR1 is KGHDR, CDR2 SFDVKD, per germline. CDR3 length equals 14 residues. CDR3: CATSDNREVTEAFF. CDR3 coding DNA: TGTGCCACCAGTGATAACCGGGAAGTCACTGAAGCTTTCTTT.

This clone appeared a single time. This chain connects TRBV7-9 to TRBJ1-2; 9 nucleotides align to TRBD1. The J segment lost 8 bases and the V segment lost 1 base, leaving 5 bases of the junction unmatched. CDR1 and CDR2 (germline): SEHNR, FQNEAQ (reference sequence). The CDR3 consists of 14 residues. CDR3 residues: CASSLGGQGRGYTF. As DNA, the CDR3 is TGTGCCAGCAGCTTAGGGGGACAGGGAAGAGGCTACACCTTC.

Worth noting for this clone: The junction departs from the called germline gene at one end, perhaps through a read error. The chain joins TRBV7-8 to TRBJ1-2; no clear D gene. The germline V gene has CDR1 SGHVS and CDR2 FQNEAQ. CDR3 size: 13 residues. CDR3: CASSLGVLTKEDF. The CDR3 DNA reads TGTGCCAGCAGCTTAGGGGTCTTAACGAAGGAGGATTTC.

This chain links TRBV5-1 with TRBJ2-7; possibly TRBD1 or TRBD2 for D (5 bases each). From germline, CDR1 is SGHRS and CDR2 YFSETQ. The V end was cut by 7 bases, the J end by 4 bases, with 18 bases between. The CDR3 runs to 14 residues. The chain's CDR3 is CASSPTGRIYEQYF. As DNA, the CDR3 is TGCGCCAGCTCCCCAACGGGACGGATATACGAGCAGTACTTC.

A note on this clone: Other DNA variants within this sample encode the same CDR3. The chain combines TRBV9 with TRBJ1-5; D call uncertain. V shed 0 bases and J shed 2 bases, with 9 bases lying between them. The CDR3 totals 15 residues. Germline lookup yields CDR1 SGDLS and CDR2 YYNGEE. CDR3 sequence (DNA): TGTGCCAGCAGCGTAGGAGGGTCTGGCAATCAGCCCCAGCATTTT. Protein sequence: CASSVGGSGNQPQHF. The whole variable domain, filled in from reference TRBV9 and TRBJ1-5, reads DSGVTQTPKHLITATGQRVTLRCSPRSGDLSVYWYQQSLDQGLQFLIQYYNGEERAKGNILERFSAQQFPDLHSELNLSSLELGDSALYFCASSVGGSGNQPQHFGDGTRLSIL.

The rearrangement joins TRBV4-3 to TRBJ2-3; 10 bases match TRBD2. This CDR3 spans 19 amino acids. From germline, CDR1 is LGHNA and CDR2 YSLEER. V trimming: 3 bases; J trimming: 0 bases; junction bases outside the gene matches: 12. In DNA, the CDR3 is TGCGCCAGCAGCCAGGGTTTGTCTTTAGCGGGGGGTAGCACAGATACGCAGTATTTT. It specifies CASSQGLSLAGGSTDTQYF.

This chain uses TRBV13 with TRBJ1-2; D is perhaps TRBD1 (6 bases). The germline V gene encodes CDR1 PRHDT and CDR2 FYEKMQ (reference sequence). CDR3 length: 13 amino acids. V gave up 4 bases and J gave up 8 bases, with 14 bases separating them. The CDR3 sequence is CASSWGRGQGYTF. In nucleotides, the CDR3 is TGTGCCAGCAGCTGGGGACGGGGGCAGGGCTACACCTTC.

CDR3 coding DNA: TGTGCCAGCAGCATGGGGGGCGGCAATCAGCCCCAGCATTTT. Its translation: CASSMGGGNQPQHF. The rearrangement joins TRBV5-5 to TRBJ1-5, with D possibly TRBD1 on 6 matching bases. The germline V and J ends were trimmed by 4 bases and 2 bases, with 10 bases remaining between them. The CDR3 has 14 residues. Per the germline V gene, CDR1 is SGHKS and CDR2 is YYEKEE (reference sequence).